One sample yielded the 30 T cell receptor beta chains listed below, sequenced in a study of tissue T cells after allogeneic stem cell transplantation. Produced via immunoSEQ multiplex PCR; TCRdb's table is partial and in-frame only. This sample has thousands of clones; under 75% occur once, and the top ten carry 14%. Sample: duodenum tissue, taken at autopsy. These receptor sequences come from a woman between 18 and 50 years old with breast cancer.

The sample holds a few counts of this clone. The chain is built from TRBV6-6 and TRBJ1-1; D not resolved. Trimming removed 6 bases from V and 6 bases from J, with 11 bases in between. This CDR3 has 12 residues. CDR1 is MNHNY and CDR2 is SVGAGI in the germline V gene (reference sequence). Here the CDR3 reads CASRGGKAEAFF. CDR3 DNA sequence: TGTGCCAGCAGAGGCGGGAAGGCTGAAGCTTTCTTT.

This clone came up a few times. The V call is TRBV11-1, the J call TRBJ1-5; D is unresolved. Per germline, CDR1 SGHAT and CDR2 FQDESV (reference sequence). This CDR3 region has 14 residues. Trimming took off 1 base at V and 3 bases at J, with 7 bases between the two ends. CDR3 residues: CASSLDRNNQPQHF. The CDR3 DNA reads as TGTGCCAGCAGCTTAGACCGAAACAATCAGCCCCAGCATTTT.

In its sample, this clone was seen once. V gene TRBV9 combines with J gene TRBJ2-1; the D gene is possibly TRBD2 (5 bases). Trimming took off 3 bases at V and 4 bases at J, with 17 bases between the two ends. CDR3 length: 16 amino acids. Looked up from germline, CDR1 is SGDLS and CDR2 is YYNGEE. CDR3 region: CASSGARGTDYNEQFF. The CDR3 DNA sequence: TGTGCCAGCAGCGGAGCCCGGGGAACAGATTACAATGAGCAGTTCTTC.

This sequence joins TRBV27 and TRBJ2-7; D might be TRBD2 (5 bases). The CDR3 spans 13 residues. Trimming pared 5 bases from V and 4 bases from J, leaving 12 bases between. CDR1 MNHEY and CDR2 SMNVEV come from the germline V gene (reference sequence). The CDR3 nucleotides are TGTGCCAGCAGTCCCAACAGCGGATACGAGCAGTACTTC. It is translated as CASSPNSGYEQYF.

The gene calls are TRBV3-1 (or the pseudogene TRBV3-2) and TRBJ2-7; D is ambiguous. The CDR3 has 12 residues. CDR1 is LGHDT and CDR2 is YNNKEL in the germline V gene (reference sequence). V was trimmed by 6 bases and J by 0 bases, leaving 6 bases between them. CDR3 amino acids: CASSLHSYEQYF. The CDR3, as DNA: TGTGCCAGCAGTCTACACTCCTACGAGCAGTACTTC.

V usage is TRBV15 and J usage is TRBJ1-2; D is perhaps TRBD1 (6 bases). The CDR3 has 14 residues. Germline CDR1 reads LNHNV; CDR2 reads YYDKDF (reference sequence). Trimming cost V 1 base and J 6 bases, with 12 bases left between them. CDR3 loop: CATSRGGGHHGYTF. The CDR3 region has the DNA TGTGCCACCAGCAGAGGGGGGGGGCACCATGGCTACACCTTC.

As for this clone: Other DNA sequences of this sample code for an identical CDR3. The chain combines TRBV18 with TRBJ1-2; the match to TRBD1 covers 10 bases. Trimming at V came to 2 bases and at J to 4 bases, leaving 10 bases not matched to a gene. Germline-derived CDR1 and CDR2 are KGHSH and LQKENI. This CDR3 contains 17 residues. The CDR3 is CASSPSTTGGPLYGYTF. The CDR3 DNA follows: TGTGCCAGCTCACCATCTACGACAGGGGGCCCCCTCTATGGCTACACCTTC.

The chain couples TRBV6-5 to TRBJ1-5; no clear D. CDR3 length: 12 residues. Germline V CDR1 and CDR2: MNHEY, SVGAGI. Trimming took off 6 bases at V and 11 bases at J, with 14 bases between the two ends. CDR3: CASSSVGRAQHF. In DNA, the CDR3 is TGTGCCAGCAGCTCGGTCGGAAGGGCCCAGCATTTT.

This sequence joins TRBV10-3 and TRBJ2-3, with D possibly being TRBD1 (5 bases). The CDR3 is 14 residues long. Germline-derived CDR1 and CDR2 are ENHRY and SYGVKD. Trimming removed 6 bases at V and 1 base at J, with 11 bases between. The DNA for the CDR3 is TGTGCCATCAGGGCTGACAGCGGCACAGATACGCAGTATTTT. This codes for CAIRADSGTDTQYF.

In its sample, this clone ranks as medium-sized. Other DNA sequences in the sample encode the same CDR3. The V gene is TRBV24-1, the J gene TRBJ1-1, with TRBD1 as a possible D gene (6 bases). Germline loops: CDR1 KGHDR, CDR2 SFDVKD. This CDR3 spans 13 amino acids. Trimming cost V 6 bases and J 3 bases, with 10 bases left between them. The CDR3 nucleotides read TGTGCCACCAGTTCCACAGGGTACACTGAAGCTTTCTTT. This sequence encodes CATSSTGYTEAFF.

DNA for the CDR3: TGTGCCAGCAGTGAGGGAAGGCAGCCCCAGCATTTT. It translates to CASSEGRQPQHF. The V call is TRBV25-1, the J call TRBJ1-5; D is undetermined. This CDR3 is built from 12 residues. CDR1 is MGHDK and CDR2 is SYGVNS in the germline V gene. Between the trimmed V and J ends, which lost 3 bases and 7 bases, there was a span of 7 bases.

The chain uses TRBV19 and TRBJ1-5; 7 bases fit TRBD1. V shed 4 bases, J shed 4 bases, and the junction held 4 bases outside the gene matches. Germline assignment: CDR1 LNHDA and CDR2 SQIVND (reference sequence). The CDR3 has 14 residues. In DNA, the CDR3 is TGTGCCAGTAGTAGACAGGGAAGGAATCAGCCCCAGCATTTT. Translation gives CASSRQGRNQPQHF.

This clone was seen a handful of times. V usage is TRBV9 and J usage is TRBJ2-1; 10 bases align to TRBD2. CDR1 is SGDLS, CDR2 YYNGEE, per germline. The CDR3 covers 15 residues. The V gene end was trimmed by 3 bases and the J gene end by 4 bases; junction bases not matched to a gene: 4. The CDR3 DNA is TGTGCCAGCAGCGGTAGCGGGGGGCCATACAATGAGCAGTTCTTC. Protein: CASSGSGGPYNEQFF.

This chain uses TRBV2 with TRBJ2-3; tentative D call: TRBD1 (6 bases). The germline gives CDR1 SNHLY, CDR2 FYNNEI. The CDR3 loop spans 15 amino acids. Trimming pared 5 bases from V and 2 bases from J, leaving 14 bases between. The CDR3 sequence is CASSLLTGFTDTQYF. DNA for the CDR3: TGTGCCAGCAGTCTACTAACAGGGTTCACAGATACGCAGTATTTT.

Only a few counts were recorded for this clone. The chain uses TRBV5-6 and TRBJ1-1; D gene unclear. Trimming left V 0 bases short and J 5 bases short, with 11 bases between. Germline CDR1 is SGHDT and CDR2 is YYEEEE. This CDR3 region has 14 residues. The DNA of the CDR3 is TGTGCCAGCAGCTTGGACGGAGGCAGTACTGAAGCTTTCTTT. Protein: CASSLDGGSTEAFF.

V gene TRBV7-8 combines with J gene TRBJ1-2; no clear D. CDR1 and CDR2 from the germline V gene are SGHVS and FQNEAQ. CDR3 length: 14 amino acids. V lost 6 bases and J 0 bases, leaving 11 bases between the germline ends. Here the CDR3 DNA reads TGTGCCAGCAGTTCGCTGGGAACTAACTATGGCTACACCTTC. Protein sequence: CASSSLGTNYGYTF.

This chain joins TRBV4-3 and TRBJ1-1; D remains unclear. The CDR3 has 13 amino acids. Germline V CDR1 and CDR2: LGHNA, YSLEER. Trimming took 0 bases from V and 11 from J, leaving 13 bases between them. The CDR3, as DNA: TGCGCCAGCAGCCAAGATCGGGAAGCGGGGGCTTTCTTT. Translating gives CASSQDREAGAFF.

The chain recombines TRBV3-1 (or the pseudogene TRBV3-2) with TRBJ1-6; TRBD1 agrees at 8 bases. The CDR3 spans 17 residues. Germline assignment: CDR1 LGHDT and CDR2 YNNKEL (reference sequence). J gave up 7 bases and V 4 bases, and 12 bases lay outside the gene matches. The CDR3, as DNA: TGTGCCAGCAGCCGTCGGACAGGGATGGTCCCGAATTCACCCCTCCACTTT. Its translation: CASSRRTGMVPNSPLHF.

In its sample, this clone ranks as medium-sized (0.01 to 0.1%). The chain links TRBV5-4 to TRBJ1-6; D remains unclear. This CDR3 is built from 13 residues. V was shortened by 0 bases and J by 7 bases, with 5 bases between the two germline ends. Germline CDR1 SGHNT, CDR2 YYREEE (reference sequence). The CDR3 sequence is CASSLGQNSPLHF. DNA of the CDR3: TGTGCCAGCAGCTTGGGACAAAATTCACCCCTCCACTTT.

This chain joins TRBV6-2 or TRBV6-3 and TRBJ1-4; D is unresolved. Trimming shortened V by 5 bases and J by 7 bases, and 8 bases separated the two germline ends. Germline CDR1 and CDR2: MNHEY and SVGEGT. CDR3 length: 12 residues. The chain's CDR3 is CASSTGGEKLFF. In nucleotides, the CDR3 is TGTGCCAGCAGTACCGGAGGTGAAAAACTGTTTTTT.

The CDR3 protein is CASSLLLGIKGGDSYEQYF. DNA of the CDR3: TGTGCCAGCAGCTTACTATTGGGGATCAAGGGAGGGGACTCCTACGAGCAGTACTTC. The chain uses TRBV7-8 and TRBJ2-7; TRBD2 agrees at 7 bases. V shed 2 bases, J shed 0 bases, and the junction held 16 bases outside the gene matches. Germline assignment: CDR1 SGHVS and CDR2 FQNEAQ. This CDR3 has 19 residues.

The gene calls are TRBV28 and TRBJ2-7; no clear D gene. Trimming took 4 bases from V and 4 from J, leaving 11 bases between them. The CDR3 is made up of 13 amino acids. Germline lookup yields CDR1 MDHEN and CDR2 SYDVKM. The CDR3 DNA sequence: TGTGCCAGCAGTTCTCGACGGTCGTACGAGCAGTACTTC. Translated, it gives CASSSRRSYEQYF.

The chain has TRBV29-1 and TRBJ2-3; D call uncertain. V shed 3 bases and J shed 0 bases, with 1 base lying between them. Germline loops: CDR1 SQVTM, CDR2 ANQGSEA. The CDR3 is 11 amino acids. The CDR3 DNA is TGCAGCGTTGACAGCACAGATACGCAGTATTTT. Its translation: CSVDSTDTQYF.

V is TRBV7-8 and J is TRBJ2-7; D is perhaps TRBD1 (5 bases). The V gene lost 7 bases and the J gene lost 2 bases, with 15 bases spanning the gap. The length of the CDR3 is 14 residues. The germline V gene has CDR1 SGHVS and CDR2 FQNEAQ. CDR3 sequence: CASTTWGGPYEQYF. CDR3 nucleotide sequence: TGTGCCAGCACCACCTGGGGCGGCCCCTACGAGCAGTACTTC. Using reference TRBV7-8 and TRBJ2-7 for the parts outside the CDR3, the full variable domain is GAGVSQSPRYKVAKRGQDVALRCDPISGHVSLFWYQQALGQGPEFLTYFQNEAQLDKSGLPSDRFFAERPEGSVSTLKIQRTQQEDSAVYLCASTTWGGPYEQYFGPGTRLTVT.

The table lists this clone with a few counts. The V gene is TRBV1, the J gene TRBJ1-5. TRBV1 is described as a pseudogene. This CDR3 has 14 residues. The CDR3 DNA follows: TGCACCAGCAGCCAAGCCAAGGGGGGGCAGCCCCAGCATTTT. Its translation: CTSSQAKGGQPQHF.

The chain couples TRBV2 to TRBJ1-5; 7 bases agree with TRBD1. This CDR3 contains 15 residues. Trimming cost V 7 bases and J 3 bases; bases outside gene matches: 9. Looked up from germline, CDR1 is SNHLY and CDR2 is FYNNEI. The CDR3 reads CASTQTGRANQPQHF. CDR3 sequence (DNA): TGTGCCAGCACTCAGACAGGGAGGGCCAATCAGCCCCAGCATTTT.

The chain couples TRBV20-1 to TRBJ1-2, with D uncertain. Germline V gene data show CDR1 as DFQATT and CDR2 as SNEGSKA (reference sequence). The CDR3 loop spans 10 amino acids. V lost 1 base and J 7 bases, leaving 4 bases between the germline ends. CDR3: CSARVGGYTF. For the CDR3, the DNA is TGCAGTGCTAGAGTCGGTGGCTACACCTTC.

The V call is TRBV6-1, the J call TRBJ2-7; D is unclear. The germline V and J ends were trimmed by 1 base and 4 bases, with 8 bases remaining between them. There are 13 residues in the CDR3. The germline V gene has CDR1 MNHNS and CDR2 SASEGT. The CDR3: CASSEEFWYEQYF. The CDR3 DNA reads TGTGCCAGCAGTGAAGAGTTTTGGTACGAGCAGTACTTC.

J is TRBJ2-1 and V is TRBV6-5; D gene ambiguous. Germline V lookup: CDR1 MNHEY, CDR2 SVGAGI. Trimming pared 6 bases from V and 10 bases from J, leaving 10 bases between. The CDR3 totals 11 residues. The CDR3 DNA follows: TGTGCCAGCAGCGTAGGAATCGAGCAGTTCTTC. Protein sequence: CASSVGIEQFF.

The V call is TRBV2, the J call TRBJ1-1; no reliable D call. V was trimmed by 4 bases and J by 3 bases, leaving 6 bases between them. This CDR3 has 12 residues. From germline, CDR1 is SNHLY and CDR2 FYNNEI. The CDR3: CASSGGDTEAFF. CDR3 nucleotides: TGTGCCAGCAGTGGGGGTGACACTGAAGCTTTCTTT.